One and the same sample provided the 16 T cell receptor beta chains below, sequenced in a study of cytomegalovirus exposure and HLA in healthy donors. The study ran its PCR with 60 Vbeta and 13 Jbeta primers. Repertoires were generated with immunoSEQ multiplex PCR, while TCRdb's copy carries only in-frame clones and drops some. The sample shows 150,000 or so clones, around 80% of them seen only once. Sequences were obtained from PBMCs. The receptors here all came from a man between 50 and 59 years old in good health and CMV-seronegative.

The chain carries TRBV29-1 and TRBJ1-1, with 7 bases identical to TRBD1. Germline CDR1 is SQVTM and CDR2 is ANQGSEA. This CDR3 has 14 residues. J lost 1 base, V lost 1 base, and 3 bases had no gene match. The chain's CDR3 is CSVEARQGNTEAFF. The DNA for the CDR3 is TGCAGCGTTGAAGCTAGACAGGGGAACACTGAAGCTTTCTTT.

The chain couples TRBV2 to TRBJ2-3, with D unresolved. CDR1 is SNHLY and CDR2 is FYNNEI in the germline V gene. V was shortened by 2 bases and J by 2 bases, with 17 bases between the two germline ends. The CDR3 is made up of 17 amino acids. CDR3 region: CASSEIRDTRYTDTQYF. The CDR3 region has the DNA TGTGCCAGCAGTGAAATTAGAGACACGCGATACACAGATACGCAGTATTTT.

The V call is TRBV9, the J call TRBJ1-2; weak D call: TRBD1 (6 bases). CDR3 length: 16 residues. Germline V gives CDR1 SGDLS, CDR2 YYNGEE. V lost 0 bases and J 2 bases, leaving 14 bases between the germline ends. The CDR3 bases are TGTGCCAGCAGCGTAGGGACAGCGAATTTAAACTATGGCTACACCTTC. This gives the protein CASSVGTANLNYGYTF.

This sequence joins TRBV10-1 and TRBJ1-3; D gene uncertain. The CDR3 is made up of 14 amino acids. V lost 6 bases and J 0 bases, leaving 9 bases between the germline ends. Per germline, CDR1 WNHNN and CDR2 SYGVQD (reference sequence). This CDR3 is CASSPGGSGNTIYF. The DNA of the CDR3 is TGCGCCAGCAGCCCCGGCGGCTCTGGAAACACCATATATTTT.

This clone showed up just once. The chain couples TRBV4-2 to TRBJ1-5; 8 bases line up with TRBD1. The germline gives CDR1 LGHNA, CDR2 YNFKEQ. This CDR3 region has 16 residues. J was trimmed by 5 bases and V by 3 bases; bases with no gene match: 9. The CDR3 DNA follows: TGTGCCAGCAGCCAGCACTCCAACAGGGGGGATCAGCCCCAGCATTTT. Translation gives CASSQHSNRGDQPQHF.

This clone showed up just a few times. The genes are TRBV4-1 and TRBJ2-2; D is perhaps TRBD1 (6 bases). Per the germline V gene, CDR1 is MGHRA and CDR2 is YSYEKL. The CDR3 covers 13 residues. V lost 8 bases to trimming and J lost 4 bases, with 11 bases between them. DNA for the CDR3: TGCGCCAGCCACCAGACAGGCACCGGGGAGCTGTTTTTT. Translation gives CASHQTGTGELFF.

The chain carries TRBV27 and TRBJ2-7; D unresolved. V was shortened by 5 bases and J by 2 bases, with 10 bases between the two germline ends. Germline CDR1 MNHEY, CDR2 SMNVEV (reference sequence). CDR3 length: 13 amino acids. The chain's CDR3 is CASSETVTYEQYF. CDR3 nucleotides: TGTGCCAGCAGTGAAACAGTGACCTACGAGCAGTACTTC.

The rearrangement uses TRBV6-5 and TRBJ1-5; 10 bases agree with TRBD1. The CDR3 covers 15 residues. CDR1 and CDR2 from the germline V gene are MNHEY and SVGAGI. The V and J ends lost 6 bases and 5 bases, in that order; junction bases with no gene match: 7. As DNA, the CDR3 is TGTGCCAGCAGGACAGGGGGCAGGGGGGATCAGCCCCAGCATTTT. Translated, it gives CASRTGGRGDQPQHF.

This sequence joins TRBV27 and TRBJ2-7, with 7 bases fitting TRBD1. V lost 6 bases to trimming and J lost 2 bases; unmatched junction nucleotides: 10. The CDR3 is 15 residues long. Germline CDR1 reads MNHEY; CDR2 reads SMNVEV (reference sequence). The chain's CDR3 is CASRLEQGTPYEQYF. The DNA of the CDR3 is TGTGCCAGCAGGTTGGAACAGGGGACCCCCTACGAGCAGTACTTC.

This clone occurred a few times. The J gene is TRBJ2-6, the V gene TRBV5-5; D call uncertain. Looked up from germline, CDR1 is SGHKS and CDR2 is YYEKEE (reference sequence). The CDR3 runs 15 residues. V lost 4 bases, J lost 1 base, and 9 bases lay in between. CDR3 in amino acids: CASSPTQSGANVLTF. CDR3 nucleotides: TGTGCCAGCAGCCCGACACAGTCTGGGGCCAACGTCCTGACTTTC.

This clone was seen more than once but under ten times. The gene calls are TRBV19 and TRBJ2-7; the D gene is possibly TRBD1 (6 bases). The CDR3 spans 15 residues. Trimming left V 5 bases short and J 3 bases short, with 17 bases between. From germline, CDR1 is LNHDA and CDR2 SQIVND (reference sequence). The CDR3 reads CASSGGTLMGYEQYF. The DNA for the CDR3 is TGTGCCAGTAGTGGGGGCACGTTGATGGGCTACGAGCAGTACTTC. Complete variable domain (other parts from reference TRBV19 and TRBJ2-7): DGGITQSPKYLFRKEGQNVTLSCEQNLNHDAMYWYRQDPGQGLRLIYYSQIVNDFQKGDIAEGYSVSREKKESFPLTVTSAQKNPTAFYLCASSGGTLMGYEQYFGPGTRLTVT.

The V and J genes are TRBV15 and TRBJ2-7, with 11 bases lining up with TRBD1. The CDR3 extends over 15 amino acids. V lost 4 bases to trimming and J lost 5 bases; unmatched junction nucleotides: 7. Germline CDR1 LNHNV, CDR2 YYDKDF (reference sequence). The CDR3 reads CATSTGRTGGNEQYF. CDR3 DNA: TGTGCCACCAGCACTGGCCGGACAGGGGGCAACGAGCAGTACTTC.

The chain employs TRBV5-8 and TRBJ1-4; a weak D match, TRBD1 (6 bases). Trimming took 4 bases from V and 0 from J, leaving 10 bases between them. The germline gives CDR1 SGHTS, CDR2 YDEGEE. The CDR3 has 15 residues. CDR3 in DNA: TGTGCCAGCAGCGTCGGACAGTCAACTAATGAAAAACTGTTTTTT. Residues: CASSVGQSTNEKLFF.

A few counts support this clone. This chain connects TRBV5-1 to TRBJ2-7; tentatively, D is TRBD1 (5 bases). Deletions cut 4 bases from V and 1 base from J, with 9 bases between. Looked up from germline, CDR1 is SGHRS and CDR2 is YFSETQ. CDR3 length equals 13 residues. The DNA of the CDR3 is TGCGCCAGCAGCCTAGACAGATCCTACGAGCAGTACTTC. The encoded protein is CASSLDRSYEQYF. Variable domain in full (rest from reference TRBV5-1 and TRBJ2-7): KAGVTQTPRYLIKTRGQQVTLSCSPISGHRSVSWYQQTPGQGLQFLFEYFSETQRNKGNFPGRFSGRQFSNSRSEMNVSTLELGDSALYLCASSLDRSYEQYFGPGTRLTVT.

The chain is built from TRBV2 and TRBJ2-5; a weak D match, TRBD2 (6 bases). The CDR3 totals 15 residues. The germline gives CDR1 SNHLY, CDR2 FYNNEI. V was clipped by 5 bases and J by 1 base, with 14 bases between them. For the CDR3, the DNA is TGTGCCAGCAGTAAGGCGGGAAGTACCCAAGAGACCCAGTACTTC. It translates to CASSKAGSTQETQYF.

The CDR3 sequence: CASSQPTGGKEDTQYF. The CDR3 DNA reads as TGTGCCAGCAGCCAACCCACAGGGGGCAAAGAAGATACGCAGTATTTT. This rearrangement joins TRBV4-2 to TRBJ2-3; TRBD1 matches 9 bases. The CDR3 covers 16 residues. Germline CDR1 and CDR2: LGHNA and YNFKEQ. V shed 2 bases and J 5 bases; nucleotides not matched to a gene: 8.